The clone carrying this TCR beta chain was recorded a few times. This sample also contains other DNA sequences that code for the same CDR3. Per germline, CDR1 SQVTM and CDR2 ANQGSEA. The V end was cut by 4 bases, the J end by 2 bases, with 3 bases between. The length of the CDR3 is 11 residues. This sample was taken from a study of cytomegalovirus exposure and HLA in healthy donors. Primers for the PCR totalled 60 Vbeta and 13 Jbeta. Only in-frame clones appear in the TCRdb table, and some are missing; sequencing was by immunoSEQ multiplex PCR. Here the sample spans over 140,000 clones, over 75% being singletons.

The origin of this receptor is a man aged 45-65 years in good health and CMV-seronegative. Input material: PBMCs. V gene TRBV29-1 combines with J gene TRBJ1-5; no definite D call. This CDR3 reads CSVGGNQPQHF. For the CDR3, the DNA is TGCAGCGTTGGAGGCAATCAGCCCCAGCATTTT. Complete variable domain (other parts from reference TRBV29-1 and TRBJ1-5): SAVISQKPSRDICQRGTSLTIQCQVDSQVTMMFWYRQQPGQSLTLIATANQGSEATYESGFVIDKFPISRPNLTFSTLTVSNMSPEDSSIYLCSVGGNQPQHFGDGTRLSIL.